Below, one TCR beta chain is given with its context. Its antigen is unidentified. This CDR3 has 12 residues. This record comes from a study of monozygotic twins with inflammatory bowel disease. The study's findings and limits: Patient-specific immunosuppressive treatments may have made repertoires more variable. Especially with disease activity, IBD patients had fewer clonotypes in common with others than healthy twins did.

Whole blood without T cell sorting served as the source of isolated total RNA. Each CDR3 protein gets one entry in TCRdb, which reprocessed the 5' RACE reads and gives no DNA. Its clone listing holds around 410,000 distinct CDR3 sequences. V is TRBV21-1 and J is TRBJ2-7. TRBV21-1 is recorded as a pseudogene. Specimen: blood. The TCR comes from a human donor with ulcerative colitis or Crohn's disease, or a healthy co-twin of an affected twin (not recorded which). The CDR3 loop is CAQLMESYEQYF.